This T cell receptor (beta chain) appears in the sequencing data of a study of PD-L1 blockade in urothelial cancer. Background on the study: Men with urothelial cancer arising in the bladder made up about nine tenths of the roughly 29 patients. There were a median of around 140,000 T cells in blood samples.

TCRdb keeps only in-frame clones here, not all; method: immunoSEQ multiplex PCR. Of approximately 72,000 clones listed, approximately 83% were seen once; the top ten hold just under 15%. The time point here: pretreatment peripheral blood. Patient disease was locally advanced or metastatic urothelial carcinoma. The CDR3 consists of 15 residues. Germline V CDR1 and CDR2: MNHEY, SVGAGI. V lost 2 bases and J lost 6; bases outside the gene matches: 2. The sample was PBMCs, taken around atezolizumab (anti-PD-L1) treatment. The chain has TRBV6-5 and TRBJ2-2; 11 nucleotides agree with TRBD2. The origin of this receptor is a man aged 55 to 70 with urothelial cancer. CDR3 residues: CASSYRTSGSGELFF. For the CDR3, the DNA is TGTGCCAGCAGTTACCGGACTAGCGGGTCCGGGGAGCTGTTTTTT.